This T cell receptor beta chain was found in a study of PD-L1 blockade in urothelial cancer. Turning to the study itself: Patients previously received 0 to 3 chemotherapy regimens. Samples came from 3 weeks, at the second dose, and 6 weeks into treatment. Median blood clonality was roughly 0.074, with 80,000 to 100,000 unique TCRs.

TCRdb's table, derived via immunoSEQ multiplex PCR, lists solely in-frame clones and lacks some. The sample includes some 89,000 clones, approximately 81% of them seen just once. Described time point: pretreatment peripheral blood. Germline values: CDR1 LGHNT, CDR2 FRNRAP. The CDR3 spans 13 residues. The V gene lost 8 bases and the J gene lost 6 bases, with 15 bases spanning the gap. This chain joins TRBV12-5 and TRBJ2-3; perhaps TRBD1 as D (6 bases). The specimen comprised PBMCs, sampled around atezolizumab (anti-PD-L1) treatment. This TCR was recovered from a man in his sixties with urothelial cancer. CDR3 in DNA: TGTGCTAGTAACCTAGGGGGTTGGGATACGCAGTATTTT. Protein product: CASNLGGWDTQYF.